Listed below are T cell receptor beta chains from one sample, sequenced in a study of blood T cells in healthy people across ages. A single record per CDR3 protein comes from TCRdb applying MiXCR to the 5' RACE reads. The profile covers over 700,000 distinct CDR3 sequences, with roughly 53% appearing a single time and under 50% taken by the ten largest. The material sequenced was blood. The receptor set was obtained from a man older than 75 in good health. Both conserved end residues are part of each CDR3. Fields, in order: D gene, V gene, CDR3 length, J gene, clone size, CDR3 protein, CDR3 DNA. The D gene is left open where the match is weak. A row's size may be missing; if present it is once, few, many or a size class.

D gene: TRBD1
V gene: TRBV25-1
CDR3 length: 15
J gene: TRBJ1-1
clone size: NA
CDR3 protein: CASSQSRSRTGAAFF
CDR3 DNA: TGTGCCAGCAGCCAAAGTAGATCCCGGACAGGCGCAGCTTTCTTT

D gene: TRBD1
V gene: TRBV20-1
CDR3 length: 14
J gene: TRBJ1-4
clone size: few
CDR3 protein: CSAQGGQLPEKLFF
CDR3 DNA: TGCAGTGCCCAAGGGGGACAGCTACCCGAAAAACTGTTTTTT

D gene: NA
V gene: TRBV4-2
CDR3 length: 13
J gene: TRBJ2-1
clone size: NA
CDR3 protein: CASSQNPGNEQFF
CDR3 DNA: TGTGCCAGCAGCCAGAATCCAGGCAATGAGCAGTTCTTC

D gene: TRBD1
V gene: TRBV25-1
CDR3 length: 19
J gene: TRBJ2-5
clone size: NA
CDR3 protein: CASSEYVRGQGSLQETQYF
CDR3 DNA: TGTGCCAGCAGTGAATATGTTAGGGGACAGGGGTCTCTCCAAGAGACCCAGTACTTC

D gene: NA
V gene: TRBV28
CDR3 length: 15
J gene: TRBJ2-4
clone size: NA
CDR3 protein: CASSAPGLAKNIQYF
CDR3 DNA: TGTGCCAGCAGTGCTCCCGGACTAGCCAAAAACATTCAGTACTTC

D gene: NA
V gene: TRBV6-2/TRBV6-3
CDR3 length: 13
J gene: TRBJ2-1
clone size: NA
CDR3 protein: CASRQSELHEQFF
CDR3 DNA: TGTGCCAGCAGACAATCGGAGCTCCATGAGCAGTTCTTC

D gene: TRBD2
V gene: TRBV6-2/TRBV6-3
CDR3 length: 17
J gene: TRBJ2-7
clone size: many
CDR3 protein: CASRDGLAGGSSYEQYF
CDR3 DNA: TGTGCCAGCAGAGACGGACTAGCGGGAGGAAGCTCCTACGAGCAGTACTTC

D gene: NA
V gene: TRBV5-4
CDR3 length: 14
J gene: TRBJ2-5
clone size: few
CDR3 protein: CASSSTGEGETQYF
CDR3 DNA: TGTGCCAGCAGTTCAACAGGGGAGGGAGAGACCCAGTACTTC

D gene: NA
V gene: TRBV7-2
CDR3 length: 13
J gene: TRBJ2-7
clone size: few
CDR3 protein: CASSLGGYNEQYF
CDR3 DNA: TGTGCCAGCAGCTTAGGGGGTTACAATGAGCAGTACTTC

D gene: NA
V gene: TRBV6-6
CDR3 length: 15
J gene: TRBJ2-1
clone size: NA
CDR3 protein: CASRPFPGTNNEQFF
CDR3 DNA: TGTGCCAGCAGGCCCTTCCCCGGAACGAACAATGAGCAGTTCTTC

D gene: TRBD1
V gene: TRBV7-9
CDR3 length: 15
J gene: TRBJ1-1
clone size: NA
CDR3 protein: CASSRRTGGAAEAFF
CDR3 DNA: TGTGCCAGCAGCAGAAGAACAGGGGGCGCCGCTGAAGCTTTCTTT

D gene: NA
V gene: TRBV5-1
CDR3 length: 15
J gene: TRBJ1-1
clone size: few
CDR3 protein: CASSLALGIGTEAFF
CDR3 DNA: TGCGCCAGCAGCTTGGCCTTAGGAATTGGCACTGAAGCTTTCTTT

D gene: TRBD1
V gene: TRBV5-1
CDR3 length: 16
J gene: TRBJ1-2
clone size: once
CDR3 protein: CASSLARGQGESGYTF
CDR3 DNA: TGCGCCAGCAGCTTGGCTCGGGGACAGGGGGAGAGTGGCTACACCTTC

D gene: NA
V gene: TRBV6-5
CDR3 length: 15
J gene: TRBJ2-4
clone size: few
CDR3 protein: CASTPGGRAKNIQYF
CDR3 DNA: TGTGCCAGCACCCCTGGGGGGAGAGCCAAAAACATTCAGTACTTC

D gene: NA
V gene: TRBV2
CDR3 length: 16
J gene: TRBJ2-1
clone size: NA
CDR3 protein: CASMEGASVVGNEQFF
CDR3 DNA: TGTGCCAGCATGGAGGGGGCTAGCGTCGTGGGCAATGAGCAGTTCTTC

D gene: NA
V gene: TRBV28
CDR3 length: 18
J gene: TRBJ2-2
clone size: NA
CDR3 protein: CASTPGTPIPLNTGELFF
CDR3 DNA: TGTGCCAGCACCCCCGGAACACCCATCCCCTTGAACACCGGGGAGCTGTTTTTT

D gene: NA
V gene: TRBV6-1
CDR3 length: 13
J gene: TRBJ2-7
clone size: NA
CDR3 protein: CASSALGAYEQYF
CDR3 DNA: TGTGCCAGCAGTGCCCTAGGAGCCTACGAGCAGTACTTC

D gene: TRBD2
V gene: TRBV4-1
CDR3 length: 15
J gene: TRBJ2-1
clone size: few
CDR3 protein: CASSQDGRAGNEQFF
CDR3 DNA: TGCGCCAGCAGCCAAGATGGGAGGGCGGGCAATGAGCAGTTCTTC

D gene: NA
V gene: TRBV10-3
CDR3 length: 13
J gene: TRBJ1-1
clone size: NA
CDR3 protein: CAISELTYTEAFF
CDR3 DNA: TGTGCCATCAGTGAGTTGACATATACTGAAGCTTTCTTT

D gene: NA
V gene: TRBV9
CDR3 length: 15
J gene: TRBJ1-5
clone size: NA
CDR3 protein: CASSVEGQGDQPQHF
CDR3 DNA: TGTGCCAGCAGCGTAGAAGGGCAGGGTGATCAGCCCCAGCATTTT

D gene: TRBD1
V gene: TRBV2
CDR3 length: 15
J gene: TRBJ2-7
clone size: few
CDR3 protein: CASSVTGTGVYEQYF
CDR3 DNA: TGTGCCAGCAGTGTAACCGGGACAGGGGTTTACGAGCAGTACTTC

D gene: NA
V gene: TRBV18
CDR3 length: 14
J gene: TRBJ2-7
clone size: NA
CDR3 protein: CACSPPSLSAEQYF
CDR3 DNA: TGTGCCTGCTCACCACCGAGTTTATCGGCCGAGCAGTACTTC

D gene: NA
V gene: TRBV5-1
CDR3 length: 15
J gene: TRBJ2-2
clone size: once
CDR3 protein: CASSLQVSSAGELFF
CDR3 DNA: TGCGCCAGCAGCTTACAGGTGTCTTCCGCCGGGGAGCTGTTTTTT

D gene: NA
V gene: TRBV2
CDR3 length: 15
J gene: TRBJ2-5
clone size: few
CDR3 protein: CASSGIYGGQETQYF
CDR3 DNA: TGTGCCAGCAGTGGGATCTATGGTGGGCAAGAGACCCAGTACTTC

D gene: NA
V gene: TRBV6-4
CDR3 length: 14
J gene: TRBJ2-3
clone size: NA
CDR3 protein: CASSQNTIPDTQYF
CDR3 DNA: TGTGCCAGCAGCCAGAACACTATCCCAGATACGCAGTATTTT

D gene: TRBD2
V gene: TRBV15
CDR3 length: 16
J gene: TRBJ2-1
clone size: NA
CDR3 protein: CATSRGGGRGYNEQFF
CDR3 DNA: TGTGCCACCAGCAGAGGCGGAGGGAGGGGTTACAATGAGCAGTTCTTC

D gene: NA
V gene: TRBV20-1
CDR3 length: 13
J gene: TRBJ1-6
clone size: NA
CDR3 protein: CSAKWGHDSPLHF
CDR3 DNA: TGCAGTGCTAAATGGGGCCATGATTCACCCCTCCACTTT

D gene: NA
V gene: TRBV2
CDR3 length: 12
J gene: TRBJ2-1
clone size: NA
CDR3 protein: CASSETYNEQFF
CDR3 DNA: TGTGCCAGCAGTGAAACCTACAATGAGCAGTTCTTC

D gene: TRBD1
V gene: TRBV7-9
CDR3 length: 18
J gene: TRBJ2-6
clone size: NA
CDR3 protein: CASSLAGTGPFGANVLTF
CDR3 DNA: TGTGCCAGCAGCTTGGCCGGGACAGGGCCTTTCGGGGCCAACGTCCTGACTTTC

D gene: NA
V gene: TRBV2
CDR3 length: 11
J gene: TRBJ1-2
clone size: few
CDR3 protein: CASSSAFGYTF
CDR3 DNA: TGTGCCAGCAGTAGCGCTTTTGGCTACACCTTC

D gene: TRBD2
V gene: TRBV12-3/TRBV12-4
CDR3 length: 16
J gene: TRBJ2-1
clone size: few
CDR3 protein: CASSPSGRVAYNEQFF
CDR3 DNA: TGTGCCAGCAGTCCCTCCGGGAGGGTTGCCTACAATGAGCAGTTCTTC

D gene: NA
V gene: TRBV30
CDR3 length: 13
J gene: TRBJ1-1
clone size: NA
CDR3 protein: CAWNKQGNTEAFF
CDR3 DNA: TGTGCCTGGAATAAACAGGGTAACACTGAAGCTTTCTTT

D gene: TRBD2
V gene: TRBV3-1
CDR3 length: 17
J gene: TRBJ2-1
clone size: NA
CDR3 protein: CASSQDRVSGRRYEQFF
CDR3 DNA: TGTGCCAGCAGCCAAGACAGGGTTAGCGGGAGAAGATATGAGCAGTTCTTC

D gene: NA
V gene: TRBV7-6
CDR3 length: 15
J gene: TRBJ1-1
clone size: NA
CDR3 protein: CASSLGLGVNTEAFF
CDR3 DNA: TGTGCCAGCAGCTTAGGGCTGGGGGTGAACACTGAAGCTTTCTTT

D gene: TRBD1
V gene: TRBV6-6
CDR3 length: 14
J gene: TRBJ2-1
clone size: once
CDR3 protein: CASSYRTGVYEQFF
CDR3 DNA: TGTGCCAGCAGTTACCGGACAGGGGTCTATGAGCAGTTCTTC

D gene: TRBD1
V gene: TRBV29-1
CDR3 length: 14
J gene: TRBJ1-1
clone size: NA
CDR3 protein: CSGAAQGASAEAFF
CDR3 DNA: TGCAGCGGGGCGGCACAGGGGGCGTCGGCTGAAGCTTTCTTT

D gene: NA
V gene: TRBV28
CDR3 length: 16
J gene: TRBJ1-2
clone size: NA
CDR3 protein: CASSSPSTRNRYGYTF
CDR3 DNA: TGTGCCAGCAGTTCGCCCTCGACCCGAAATAGGTATGGCTACACCTTC